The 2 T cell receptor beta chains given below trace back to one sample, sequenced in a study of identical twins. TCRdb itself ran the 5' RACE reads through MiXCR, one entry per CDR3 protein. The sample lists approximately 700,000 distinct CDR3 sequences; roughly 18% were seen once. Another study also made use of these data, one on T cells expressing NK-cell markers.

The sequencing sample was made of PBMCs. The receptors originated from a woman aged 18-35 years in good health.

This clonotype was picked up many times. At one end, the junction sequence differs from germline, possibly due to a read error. CDR3 amino acids: CASSLSTYEQYF. The CDR3 DNA reads as TGTGCCAGCAGTCTCTCCACCTACGAGCAGTACTTC. The V and J genes are TRBV5-1 and TRBJ2-7; D gene unclear. The germline V gene has CDR1 SGHRS and CDR2 YFSETQ. There are 12 residues in the CDR3.

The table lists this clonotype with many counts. The CDR3 spells CASSLAGGDQHF. DNA for the CDR3: TGTGCCAGCAGCTTAGCGGGGGGCGACCAGCATTTT. This sequence joins TRBV7-8 and TRBJ1-5, with D possibly TRBD1 on 6 matching bases. This CDR3 has 12 amino acids. V dropped 0 bases and J dropped 12 bases, with 9 bases sitting between them. The germline V gene encodes CDR1 SGHVS and CDR2 FQNEAQ.